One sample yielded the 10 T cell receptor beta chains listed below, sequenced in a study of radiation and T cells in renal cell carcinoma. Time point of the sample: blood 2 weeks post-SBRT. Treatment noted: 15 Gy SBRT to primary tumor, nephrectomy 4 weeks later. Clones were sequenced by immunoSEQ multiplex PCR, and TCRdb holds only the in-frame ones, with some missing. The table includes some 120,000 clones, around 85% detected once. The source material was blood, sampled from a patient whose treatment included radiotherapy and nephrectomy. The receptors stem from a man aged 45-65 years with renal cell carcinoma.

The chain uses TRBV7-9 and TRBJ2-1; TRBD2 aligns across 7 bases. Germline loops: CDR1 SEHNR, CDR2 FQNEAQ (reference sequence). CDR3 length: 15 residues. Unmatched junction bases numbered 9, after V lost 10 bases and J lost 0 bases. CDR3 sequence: CAILGLVGSYNEQFF. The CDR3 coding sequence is TGTGCCATACTAGGACTAGTCGGCTCCTACAATGAGCAGTTCTTC.

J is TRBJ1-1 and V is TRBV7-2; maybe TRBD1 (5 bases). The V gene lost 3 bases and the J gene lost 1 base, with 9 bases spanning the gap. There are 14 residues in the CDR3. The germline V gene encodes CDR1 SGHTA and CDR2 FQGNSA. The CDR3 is CASSFQGPNTEAFF. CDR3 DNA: TGTGCCAGCAGCTTCCAGGGACCGAACACTGAAGCTTTCTTT. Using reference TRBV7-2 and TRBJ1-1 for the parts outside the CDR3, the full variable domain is GAGVSQSPSNKVTEKGKDVELRCDPISGHTALYWYRQSLGQGLEFLIYFQGNSAPDKSGLPSDRFSAERTGGSVSTLTIQRTQQEDSAVYLCASSFQGPNTEAFFGQGTRLTVV.

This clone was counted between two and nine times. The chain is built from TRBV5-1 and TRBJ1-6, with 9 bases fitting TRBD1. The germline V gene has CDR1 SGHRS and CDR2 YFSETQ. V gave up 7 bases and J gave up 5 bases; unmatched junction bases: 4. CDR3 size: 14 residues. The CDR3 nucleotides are TGCGCCAGCGCGGACAGGGGCCATAATTCACCCCTCCACTTT. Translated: CASADRGHNSPLHF.

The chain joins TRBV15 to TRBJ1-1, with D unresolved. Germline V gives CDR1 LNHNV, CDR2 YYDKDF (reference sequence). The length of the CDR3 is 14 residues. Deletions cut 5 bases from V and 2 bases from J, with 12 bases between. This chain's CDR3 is CATSGSGKNTEAFF. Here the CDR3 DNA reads TGTGCCACCAGCGGATCCGGGAAAAACACTGAAGCTTTCTTT.

In DNA form, the CDR3 reads TGCGCCAGCAGCTTAGGGACAGAGGAAAGGGGCTACACCTTC. Translated, it gives CASSLGTEERGYTF. The chain carries TRBV5-1 and TRBJ1-2; 7 nucleotides align to TRBD1. Looked up from germline, CDR1 is SGHRS and CDR2 is YFSETQ. The CDR3 contains 14 residues. V shed 2 bases, J shed 8 bases, and the junction held 9 bases outside the gene matches.

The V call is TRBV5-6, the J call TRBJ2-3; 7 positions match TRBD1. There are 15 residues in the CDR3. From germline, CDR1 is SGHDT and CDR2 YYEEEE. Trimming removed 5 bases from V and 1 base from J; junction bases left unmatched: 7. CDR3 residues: CASSLGTAGTDTQYF. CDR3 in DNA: TGTGCCAGCAGTCTCGGGACAGCGGGCACAGATACGCAGTATTTT.

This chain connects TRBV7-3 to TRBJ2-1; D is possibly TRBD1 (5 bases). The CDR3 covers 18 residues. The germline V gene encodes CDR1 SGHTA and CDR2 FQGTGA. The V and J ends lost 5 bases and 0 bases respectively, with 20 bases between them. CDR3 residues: CASSPKGSLRVSYNEQFF. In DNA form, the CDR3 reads TGTGCCAGCAGCCCAAAGGGGTCTTTAAGGGTCTCCTACAATGAGCAGTTCTTC.

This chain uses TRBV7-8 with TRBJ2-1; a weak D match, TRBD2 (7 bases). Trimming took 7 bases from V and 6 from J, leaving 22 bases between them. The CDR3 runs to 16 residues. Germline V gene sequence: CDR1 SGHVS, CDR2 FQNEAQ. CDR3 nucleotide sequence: TGTGCCAGCACCGGTAATCGGGGGGCCGCACTCAATGAGCAGTTCTTC. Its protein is CASTGNRGAALNEQFF.

The CDR3 loop reads CATNAQGNEKLFF. The DNA for the CDR3 is TGTGCCACCAACGCCCAGGGAAATGAAAAACTGTTTTTT. This chain joins TRBV7-9 and TRBJ1-4, with D perhaps TRBD1 (5 bases). Per germline, CDR1 SEHNR and CDR2 FQNEAQ (reference sequence). The CDR3 totals 13 residues. Trimming removed 10 bases from V and 5 bases from J, with 14 bases in between. Using reference TRBV7-9 and TRBJ1-4 for the parts outside the CDR3, the full variable domain is DTGVSQNPRHKITKRGQNVTFRCDPISEHNRLYWYRQTLGQGPEFLTYFQNEAQLEKSRLLSDRFSAERPKGSFSTLEIQRTEQGDSAMYLCATNAQGNEKLFFGSGTQLSVL.

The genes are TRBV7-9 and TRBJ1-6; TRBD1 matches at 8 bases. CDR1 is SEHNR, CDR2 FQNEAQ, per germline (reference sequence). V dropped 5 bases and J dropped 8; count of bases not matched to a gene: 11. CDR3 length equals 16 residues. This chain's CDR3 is CASSPDGQGRYSPLHF. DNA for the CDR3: TGTGCCAGCAGCCCGGACGGACAGGGAAGATATTCACCCCTCCACTTT.